This T cell receptor (beta chain) comes out of a study of blood T cell repertoires in COVID-19 (dated by TCRdb to 2018 to 2021). Notes on the research overall: The collaborator samples originated in the United States, Italy and Spain and spanned the acute and convalescent phases of COVID-19. Deeply sampled blood TCRbeta repertoires from subjects exposed to, actively infected with, or recovered from COVID-19 were included in the dataset. Where available, HLA class I and class II types were obtained from metadata supplied by the sample provider rather than from assay-based typing. Nearly every sample came with metadata listing a de-identified subject ID, COVID-19 status, age in years and sex. Samples came from the ongoing ImmuneRACE study (first 160 participants) plus 1,254 subjects from 6 global collaborators. The repertoires were released in a freely available public database meant as a resource for research on the immune response to SARS-CoV-2. The material from the prospective study consisted of cDNA or gDNA derived from T cells, B-cell-depleted T cells, or PBMCs.

There are a few counts of this clone. Its antigen is currently not known. Base-call qualities are not available, and no considerably larger clone is one nucleotide away. In Seattle, one collaborating source enrolled patients while the infection was active and tracked those patients longitudinally over the course of disease. Each collaborating institution followed its own protocols to collect whole blood in K2EDTA tubes. For TCRbeta analysis, collaborator samples were shipped as frozen whole blood, as isolated PBMCs, or as DNA extracted from either sample type. Results the study describes overall, beyond this receptor: How much clinical and demographic metadata was included differed by source and by participant, and the metadata was provided uncurated.

TCRbeta CDR3 regions were amplified from genomic DNA by means of the immunoSEQ Assay, a bias-controlled multiplex PCR. The paper's processing steps were these. The number of nucleated cells in each sample was estimated from the amplification of reference gene primers within the assay. Sequence reads were collapsed and filtered to measure the absolute abundance of every unique TCRbeta CDR3 rearrangement. For each sample, productive Simpson clonality was calculated by taking the square root of Simpson's diversity index across productive rearrangements. TCRdb re-hosts the immuneACCESS table, in-frame sequences only. Its copies lack some clones; in the studies checked, an unresolved V gene accounts for under half of them, and the cause for the rest is not known. V, J and clone size are taken as reported in that table, and D and trimming were inferred from the DNA itself. The sample table records 170,000 or so clones; over 80% of these occur just once. 7% of the sample comes from the top ten.

The specimen was peripheral blood. The TCR sequence derives from a woman between 35 and 50 years old with COVID-19, enrolled during active disease.

This receptor has the CDR3 CASSQQGDHGYTF. The bases read TGTGCCAGCAGCCAGCAGGGGGACCATGGCTACACCTTC. The sequence joins TRBV3-1 (or the pseudogene TRBV3-2) to TRBJ1-2; a stretch of 7 junction bases matches TRBD1. Inclusive of the bounding cysteine and phenylalanine, the CDR3 is 13 residues long. The retained sequence is limited to the CDR3, 39 bases, with the frame set at the first base. CDR1 and CDR2 are drawn from the germline V gene (reference sequence): LGHDT, YNNKEL. Here V drops 3 bases and J drops 6 bases, and the junction holds 4 bases not matched to any gene.